The 27 T cell receptor beta chains reported below all come from one sample, sequenced in a study of T-cell memory formation after mild COVID-19 listed by TCRdb under 2021. Library preparation was by 5' RACE. The reads were generated on an Illumina NovaSeq 6000. TCRdb took the public reads, trimmed them with fastp at Q25, ran MiXCR for clone calling and kept in-frame beta chains. Each record represents a unique CDR3 protein, reported with the most common genes and DNA among its rows. This sample comprises more than 200,000 distinct CDR3 sequences, roughly 17% of them detected only once. Of the sample, about 3.5% falls within the top ten clones. Sequencing used PBMCs or a T cell subset sorted from them (not recorded which). These TCRs come from a man younger than 35 who had mild COVID-19 (a few samples of this study predate the infection). The sample titles of this study are shuffled in the database, so cell type and time point are left out; the donor was told from shared clones.

This chain connects TRBV19 to TRBJ1-2; D is unresolved. CDR3 length: 14 amino acids. CDR1 and CDR2 (germline): LNHDA, SQIVND (reference sequence). The ends were cut back, 3 bases at V and 5 bases at J, with 13 bases in the middle. For the CDR3, the DNA is TGTGCCAGTAGTATCGATTGGGCAGAATATGGCTACACCTTC. Its protein product is CASSIDWAEYGYTF.

The chain has TRBV4-2 and TRBJ2-1; maybe TRBD2 (5 bases). Trimming stripped 0 bases from V and 9 bases from J, with 18 bases between. This CDR3 comprises 16 residues. CDR1 is LGHNA, CDR2 YNFKEQ, per germline. CDR3: CASSQDSPRVRGEQFF. The DNA for the CDR3 is TGTGCCAGCAGCCAAGATAGTCCGCGGGTCCGGGGTGAGCAGTTCTTC.

This chain joins TRBV6-1 and TRBJ1-2; 7 bases are a match to TRBD1. CDR1 MNHNS and CDR2 SASEGT come from the germline V gene. The junction had 8 bases not matched to a gene; V was cut back by 3 bases and J by 4 bases. The CDR3 consists of 15 residues. The CDR3 protein is CASSDLGTDTYGYTF. In DNA, the CDR3 is TGTGCCAGCAGTGACCTCGGGACAGACACCTATGGCTACACCTTC.

This clonotype was seen a handful of times. The rearrangement uses TRBV14 and TRBJ2-7; D is undetermined. The CDR3 length is 14 residues. Trimming left V 4 bases short and J 2 bases short, with 12 bases between. Germline V gene lookup returns CDR1 SGHDN and CDR2 FVKESK. The chain's CDR3 is CASSPLLDPYEQYV. DNA for the CDR3: TGTGCCAGCAGCCCCCTTCTCGACCCCTACGAGCAGTACGTC.

In its sample, this clonotype was seen a few times. The CDR3 here is CASSLHQGNQPQHF. The CDR3 bases are TGTGCCAGCAGCTTACACCAGGGCAATCAGCCCCAGCATTTT. V is TRBV7-4 and J is TRBJ1-5; D is unclear. Germline assignment: CDR1 SGHVT and CDR2 SQSDAQ. The V gene lost 2 bases and the J gene lost 2 bases, with 7 bases spanning the gap. The length of the CDR3 is 14 residues.

In its sample, this clonotype was seen a few times. The CDR3 loop reads CSAPGASGGANEQFF. DNA for the CDR3: TGCAGTGCCCCGGGCGCGAGCGGGGGGGCAAATGAGCAGTTCTTC. The gene calls are TRBV20-1 and TRBJ2-1; 10 positions match TRBD2. CDR1 is DFQATT and CDR2 is SNEGSKA in the germline V gene (reference sequence). The CDR3 is 15 amino acids. Trimming took 6 bases from V and 7 from J; bases not matched to a gene: 12.

The V call is TRBV20-1, the J call TRBJ2-7; tentative D call: TRBD2 (5 bases). The V end was cut by 4 bases, the J end by 6 bases, with 19 bases between. CDR1 is DFQATT, CDR2 SNEGSKA, per germline (reference sequence). The CDR3 has 14 amino acids. The CDR3 region is CSANLQGNAGEQYV. The DNA of the CDR3 is TGCAGTGCTAATCTACAAGGGAATGCGGGCGAGCAGTACGTC.

This chain links TRBV12-3 or TRBV12-4 with TRBJ2-1; the match to TRBD2 covers 8 bases. Trimming removed 6 bases from V and 7 bases from J; junction bases left unmatched: 17. The CDR3 consists of 17 residues. DNA for the CDR3: TGTGCCAGCAGGCAGAGCAGTAGCGGGGTTCACGGGAATGAGCAGTTCTTC. This gives the protein CASRQSSSGVHGNEQFF.

The V call is TRBV20-1, the J call TRBJ2-5, with 8 bases lining up with TRBD2. Germline CDR1 is DFQATT and CDR2 is SNEGSKA (reference sequence). The J segment lost 4 bases and the V segment lost 3 bases, leaving 4 bases of the junction unmatched. CDR3 size: 13 residues. CDR3: CSASGGAGETQYF. CDR3 nucleotide sequence: TGCAGTGCTAGCGGGGGGGCTGGAGAGACCCAGTACTTC.

The chain has TRBV6-5 and TRBJ2-5; D unclear. V shed 5 bases and J shed 7 bases, with 17 bases lying between them. CDR3 length: 14 amino acids. CDR1 MNHEY and CDR2 SVGAGI come from the germline V gene. This CDR3 is CASSLDLLLATQYF. The CDR3 DNA is TGTGCCAGCAGTCTGGACCTTTTACTTGCGACCCAGTACTTC.

The V call is TRBV5-4, the J call TRBJ2-5, with D hard to call. V shed 0 bases and J shed 4 bases, with 13 bases lying between them. CDR3 size: 15 residues. Germline assignment: CDR1 SGHNT and CDR2 YYREEE (reference sequence). DNA of the CDR3: TGTGCCAGCAGCTTGGGTATCCAACCTAGAGAGACCCAGTACTTC. Amino acid sequence: CASSLGIQPRETQYF.

This clonotype has a count of ten or more. The chain carries TRBV11-2 and TRBJ1-1, with D uncertain. The germline V gene has CDR1 SGHAT and CDR2 FQNNGV. The length of the CDR3 is 16 residues. Trimming left V 5 bases short and J 2 bases short, with 18 bases between. The CDR3 is CASSLVGADPNTEAFF. The CDR3 DNA sequence: TGTGCCAGCAGCCTCGTCGGAGCAGATCCAAACACTGAAGCTTTCTTT.

This chain uses TRBV12-3 or TRBV12-4 with TRBJ2-3; 9 positions match TRBD1. Unmatched junction bases numbered 4, after V lost 2 bases and J lost 10 bases. The CDR3 has 13 residues. The CDR3 protein is CASSLTGQGSQYF. The CDR3 DNA reads as TGTGCCAGCAGTTTAACGGGACAGGGATCGCAGTATTTT.

This clonotype has just a few counts. The CDR3 coding sequence is TGTGCCAGCAGTTTATGGACCTCAGGTGAAAACATTCAGTACTTC. Residues: CASSLWTSGENIQYF. V usage is TRBV12-3 or TRBV12-4 and J usage is TRBJ2-4; D gene unclear. V was pared by 2 bases and J by 5 bases, with 13 bases between. The CDR3 has 15 amino acids.

This clonotype was observed a few times. The rearrangement uses TRBV6-1 and TRBJ2-6; 10 nucleotides agree with TRBD2. Germline-derived CDR1 and CDR2 are MNHNS and SASEGT. V lost 5 bases and J lost 0; bases outside the gene matches: 7. This CDR3 has 18 residues. CDR3 sequence (DNA): TGTGCCAGCAGTCCCCCTAGCGGGGGTATCTCTGGGGCCAACGTCCTGACTTTC. Translation gives CASSPPSGGISGANVLTF.

This clonotype came up a few times. The chain carries TRBV12-3 or TRBV12-4 and TRBJ1-5; tentatively, D is TRBD1 (5 bases). The germline V and J ends were trimmed by 3 bases and 7 bases, with 13 bases remaining between them. CDR3 size: 14 residues. The CDR3 nucleotides read TGTGCCAGCAGTTTCTTTTCGGGGGGACAGCCCCAGCATTTT. Its translation: CASSFFSGGQPQHF.

V usage is TRBV5-6 and J usage is TRBJ2-3; D perhaps matches TRBD1 (5 bases). V lost 0 bases, J lost 4 bases, and 9 bases lay in between. CDR1 is SGHDT and CDR2 is YYEEEE in the germline V gene. The CDR3 length is 14 residues. CDR3 region: CASSLGRVPDTQYF. The CDR3 nucleotides read TGTGCCAGCAGCTTGGGCAGGGTACCAGATACGCAGTATTTT.

This clonotype was picked up a small number of times. The rearrangement joins TRBV19 to TRBJ1-4, with D perhaps TRBD1 (5 bases). This CDR3 is 13 amino acids long. Germline CDR1 reads LNHDA; CDR2 reads SQIVND (reference sequence). V dropped 8 bases and J dropped 5 bases, with 12 bases sitting between them. Here the CDR3 reads CASEGRRNEKLFF. The CDR3 DNA sequence: TGTGCCAGTGAGGGACGGAGAAATGAAAAACTGTTTTTT.

A few counts support this clonotype. This chain links TRBV6-1 with TRBJ2-4; unclear D gene. Looked up from germline, CDR1 is MNHNS and CDR2 is SASEGT. The CDR3 totals 16 residues. Between the trimmed V and J ends, which lost 4 bases and 5 bases, there was a span of 18 bases. The CDR3 region is CASSAPGLRMENIQYF. CDR3 coding DNA: TGTGCCAGCAGTGCTCCGGGCCTCCGGATGGAAAACATTCAGTACTTC.

This chain connects TRBV6-6 to TRBJ2-2; 7 bases agree with TRBD1. Germline V lookup: CDR1 MNHNY, CDR2 SVGAGI (reference sequence). The trim removed 5 bases at V and 2 bases at J, leaving 8 bases unmatched. This CDR3 spans 16 amino acids. The CDR3 is CASSTPRDSNTGELFF. CDR3 nucleotide sequence: TGTGCCAGCAGTACCCCTCGGGACAGCAACACCGGGGAGCTGTTTTTT.

J is TRBJ2-3 and V is TRBV14; 8 positions agree with TRBD2. The CDR3 runs to 16 residues. From germline, CDR1 is SGHDN and CDR2 FVKESK. V gave up 4 bases and J gave up 0 bases; unmatched junction bases: 6. CDR3 sequence: CASSPYSGASTDTQYF. Here the CDR3 DNA reads TGTGCCAGCAGCCCCTATAGCGGGGCTAGCACAGATACGCAGTATTTT.

This clonotype was seen a handful of times. J is TRBJ1-2 and V is TRBV6-5; D is undetermined. This CDR3 has 15 residues. The V end lost 6 bases, the J end lost 1 base, and 15 bases lay between the germline ends. Germline values: CDR1 MNHEY, CDR2 SVGAGI. The CDR3 DNA follows: TGTGCCAGCAGCCCGAGGGAAGGCTTTAACTATGGCTACACCTTC. Its protein product is CASSPREGFNYGYTF.

The chain employs TRBV4-3 and TRBJ2-3; D is undetermined. The CDR3 spans 13 residues. Germline CDR1 reads LGHNA; CDR2 reads YSLEER. Trimming shortened V by 2 bases and J by 5 bases, and 8 bases separated the two germline ends. In nucleotides, the CDR3 is TGCGCCAGCAGCCAATCGAACAGAGATACGCAGTATTTT. This encodes CASSQSNRDTQYF.

The chain recombines TRBV12-3 or TRBV12-4 with TRBJ1-3; D uncertain. V lost 3 bases and J 15 bases, leaving 15 bases between the germline ends. The CDR3 consists of 12 residues. The CDR3 is CASSFAASVPYF. CDR3 sequence (DNA): TGTGCCAGCAGTTTTGCAGCAAGTGTCCCATATTTT.

The J gene is TRBJ1-6, the V gene TRBV12-3 or TRBV12-4, with TRBD1 as a possible D gene (6 bases). CDR3 length: 14 residues. Trimming cost V 6 bases and J 4 bases, with 10 bases left between them. The CDR3 DNA is TGTGCCAGCAGCATAGGGGGGTATAATTCACCCCTCCACTTT. Encoded protein: CASSIGGYNSPLHF.

This clonotype was seen many times. V usage is TRBV18 and J usage is TRBJ2-2; D ambiguous. CDR3 length equals 16 residues. V lost 6 bases and J 1 base, leaving 15 bases between the germline ends. The V gene's germline CDR1 is KGHSH and CDR2 LQKENI. CDR3 coding DNA: TGTGCCAGCTCCCCTTTTGACCCCATGAACACCGGGGAGCTGTTTTTT. Protein sequence: CASSPFDPMNTGELFF.

This clonotype was seen repeatedly, ten times or more. The chain joins TRBV6-5 to TRBJ1-1; 8 positions agree with TRBD1. The V segment lost 2 bases and the J segment 5 bases; nucleotides outside the gene matches: 4. There are 14 residues in the CDR3. The germline gives CDR1 MNHEY, CDR2 SVGAGI. The chain's CDR3 is CASSYHGTGTEAFF. In DNA, the CDR3 is TGTGCCAGCAGTTACCACGGGACAGGAACTGAAGCTTTCTTT.